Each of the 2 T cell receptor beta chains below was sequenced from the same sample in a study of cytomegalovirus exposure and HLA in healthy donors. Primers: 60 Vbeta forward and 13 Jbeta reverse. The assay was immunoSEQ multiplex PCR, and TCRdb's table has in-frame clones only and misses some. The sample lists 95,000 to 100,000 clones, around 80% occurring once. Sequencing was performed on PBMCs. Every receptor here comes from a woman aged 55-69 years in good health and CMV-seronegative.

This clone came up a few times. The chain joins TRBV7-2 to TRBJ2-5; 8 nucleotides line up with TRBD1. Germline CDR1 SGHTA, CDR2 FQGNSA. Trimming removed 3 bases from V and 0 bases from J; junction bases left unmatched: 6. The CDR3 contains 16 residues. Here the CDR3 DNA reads TGTGCCAGCAGCTTCGGTACAGGGGGGTACCAAGAGACCCAGTACTTC. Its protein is CASSFGTGGYQETQYF.

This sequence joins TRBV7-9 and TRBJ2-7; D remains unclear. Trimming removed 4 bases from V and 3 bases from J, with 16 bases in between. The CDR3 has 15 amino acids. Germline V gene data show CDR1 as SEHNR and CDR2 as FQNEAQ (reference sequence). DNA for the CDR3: TGTGCCAGCAGCTCGCCGCTCACTCGCAACTACGAGCAGTACTTC. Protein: CASSSPLTRNYEQYF.